The 30 T cell receptor delta chains listed next were all sequenced from one sample in a study of γδ T cells in repeated Plasmodium falciparum infection. TCRdb re-processed the multiplex PCR reads using CATT. The sample lists 85,000 to 100,000 delta-chain clones; roughly 0.9% were seen once. Flow sorting of PBMC yielded separate Vgamma9/Vdelta2+ and Vdelta2-negative gammadelta T cell populations for bulk repertoire analysis. Sequences were obtained from gamma-delta T cells from blood. These receptors originate from a pool of human donors (malaria-infected and uninfected, not separated).

This clone was recorded a few times. This DNA's translation differs at residue 11 from TCRdb's protein, which comes from a much larger clone; a read error is likely, and the protein shown is translated from the DNA. The chain combines TRDV1 with TRDJ1, with 10 bases fitting TRDD3. TCRdb lists no J gene, so it was determined here by aligning the DNA to germline. Germline trimming cut 9 bases from V and 0 bases from J; bases unmatched to any gene: 16. Per germline, CDR1 TSWWSYY and CDR2 QGS. CDR3 length: 18 amino acids. This chain's CDR3 is CALLPSYGGYEYTDKLIF. DNA for the CDR3: TGTGCTCTCCTACCGTCCTACGGGGGATACGAGTACACCGATAAACTCATCTTT.

A few counts support this clone. Since a far larger clone is one base different, this is likely a read error. This sample also contains other DNA sequences that code for the same CDR3. This chain uses TRDV2 with TRDJ2; 11 bases agree with TRDD3. V lost 3 bases, J lost 2 bases, and 7 bases stayed unmatched. The CDR3 contains 17 residues. The germline gives CDR1 GEAIGNYY, CDR2 EKD. The CDR3 here is CACDVDWGIRLTAQLFF. The CDR3 nucleotides are TGTGCCTGTGACGTCGACTGGGGGATAAGATTGACAGCACAACTCTTCTTT.

With regard to this clone: This likely came from a read error, as a far larger clone is one base away. The same CDR3 also results from other DNA sequences found in this sample. V usage is TRDV1 and J usage is TRDJ1, with D perhaps matching TRDD3 (6 bases). In the absence of a J gene in TCRdb, the DNA was matched to germline to assign it here. The CDR3 length is 14 residues. Trimming stripped 5 bases from V and 7 bases from J, with 17 bases between. Germline V gives CDR1 TSWWSYY, CDR2 QGS. The CDR3 DNA sequence: TGTGCTCTTGGGATCCCTTGGGGATCTGGTAAACTCATCTTT. Its translation is CALGIPWGSGKLIF.

This clone has ten or more counts. Since a far larger clone is one base different, this is likely a read error. This same CDR3 is encoded by further DNA sequences in the sample. The rearrangement uses TRDV2 and TRDJ1, with D maybe TRDD3 (6 bases). Germline V gives CDR1 GEAIGNYY, CDR2 EKD. V was shortened by 0 bases and J by 8 bases, with 21 bases between the two germline ends. This CDR3 has 16 amino acids. CDR3 coding DNA: TGTGCCTGTGACACCCTCACCCGGGGGACTCTCGACAAACTCATCTTT. Translation gives CACDTLTRGTLDKLIF.

This clone was seen ten or more times. This DNA's translation differs at residue 9 from TCRdb's protein, which comes from a much larger clone; a read error is likely, and the protein shown is translated from the DNA. The chain couples TRDV1 to TRDJ1; tentatively, D is TRDD3 (5 bases). The length of the CDR3 is 15 residues. Per the germline V gene, CDR1 is TSWWSYY and CDR2 is QGS. The DNA of the CDR3 is TGTGCCAAAGGGCGGGGAACCGGCTTCACCGATAAACTCATCTTT. This translates into CAKGRGTGFTDKLIF.

This clone was picked up many times. A far larger clone is a single base away, which makes a read error likely. Other DNA sequences in this sample translate to the same CDR3. The genes are TRDV1 and TRDJ2; 8 bases agree with TRDD3. TCRdb supplies no J gene; here it was assigned by aligning the nucleotide sequence to germline. Looked up from germline, CDR1 is TSWWSYY and CDR2 is QGS. This CDR3 is built from 17 residues. DNA of the CDR3: TGTGCCCTTGGGGAACTTCGTCGGGGGGGATATGGGCCACAACTCTTCTTT. It codes for CALGELRRGGYGPQLFF.

This clone has only a few counts. This is likely an artifact of a read error, given a far larger clone one base away. Distinct nucleotide sequences in the sample also encode this CDR3. The chain employs TRDV1 and TRDJ1; a weak D match, TRDD3 (5 bases). CDR1 is TSWWSYY and CDR2 is QGS in the germline V gene. The CDR3 loop spans 14 amino acids. The CDR3, as DNA: TGTGCCCTTGGGGAGATCAAATTAGAGGGTAAACTCATCTTT. It specifies CALGEIKLEGKLIF.

To note about this clone: The TCRdb protein, from a much larger clone, departs from this DNA's translation at residue 4, likely by read error; the protein shown derives from the DNA. V is TRDV2 and J is TRDJ1; the match to TRDD3 covers 7 bases. The J gene was missing in TCRdb and was found by matching the end of the DNA to germline. CDR3 length equals 16 residues. The trim removed 6 bases at V and 0 bases at J, leaving 12 bases unmatched. Per germline, CDR1 GEAIGNYY and CDR2 EKD. CDR3 region: CACYPLGDRYTDKLIF. In DNA form, the CDR3 reads TGTGCCTGTTACCCCTTGGGGGACCGGTACACCGATAAACTCATCTTT.

Worth noting for this clone: A much larger clone lies one base from this, so it may be a read error. The CDR3 region is CALGGPLYDLGDLYTDKLIF. In DNA, the CDR3 is TGTGCTCTTGGGGGACCCTTATACGATTTGGGGGACCTTTACACCGATAAACTCATCTTT. The gene calls are TRDV1 and TRDJ1; 7 nucleotides match TRDD3. The J gene was missing in TCRdb and was found by matching the end of the DNA to germline. The CDR3 is made up of 20 amino acids. Germline lookup yields CDR1 TSWWSYY and CDR2 QGS. V trimming: 4 bases; J trimming: 0 bases; junction bases outside the gene matches: 20.

Comment on this clone: For this DNA, TCRdb reports the protein of a much larger clone, which diverges at residue 10, most likely from a read error; the protein presented here is translated directly from the DNA. The chain is built from TRDV2 and TRDJ1, with TRDD3 matching over 11 bases. CDR1 is GEAIGNYY and CDR2 is EKD in the germline V gene. The CDR3 length is 23 residues. V lost 4 bases and J lost 0; bases outside the gene matches: 27. The CDR3 nucleotides are TGTGCCTGTGATGAGGTTGCGGACTGGGCTGGGGGATACAGGAATACGTACACCGATAAACTCATCTTT. Its translation: CACDEVADWAGGYRNTYTDKLIF.

This clone was counted only a few times. This DNA's translation and the protein TCRdb lists, from a much larger clone, do not match at residue 5, likely due to a read error; the protein shown is translated from the DNA. The chain carries TRDV1 and TRDJ1; TRDD3 agrees at 7 bases. TCRdb carries no J gene annotation; the J gene was assigned here by matching the DNA with germline. CDR3 length equals 18 residues. Trimming at V came to 4 bases and at J to 0 bases, leaving 14 bases not matched to a gene. The germline V gene encodes CDR1 TSWWSYY and CDR2 QGS. Written as DNA, the CDR3 is TGTGCTCTTGGGGGACTAGATGGGATACTTCCGTACACCGATAAACTCATCTTT. Its translation is CALGGLDGILPYTDKLIF.

The V gene is TRDV1, the J gene TRDJ1, with 13 positions matching TRDD3. The J gene, left out of TCRdb, was set here by checking the DNA against germline. The germline gives CDR1 TSWWSYY, CDR2 QGS. The length of the CDR3 is 16 residues. The V segment lost 9 bases and the J segment 2 bases; nucleotides outside the gene matches: 9. The CDR3 DNA sequence: TGTGCTCTATTGTGTACTGGGGGATACGGGACCGATAAACTCATCTTT. Translated: CALLCTGGYGTDKLIF.

The sample holds many counts of this clone. TCRdb shows a much larger clone's protein in place of this DNA's translation, and the two differ at residue 15, likely through a read error; the protein shown is translated from the DNA. CDR3 nucleotides: TGTGCCTGTGACAACCTGGGGGATAATATGACCGATAAACTCACCTTT. This translates into CACDNLGDNMTDKLTF. V gene TRDV2 was called; the J gene was not; the table names TRDD3, a call not compared with the DNA. CDR1 is GEAIGNYY and CDR2 is EKD in the germline V gene. The CDR3 has 16 residues.

This clone was recorded at least ten times. TCRdb attributes to this sequence the protein of a much larger clone, which differs from the DNA translation at residue 3; a read error is likely, and the protein displayed is translated from the DNA. This chain's CDR3 is CARDTGSYTGLLYTDKLIF. Here the CDR3 DNA reads TGTGCCCGTGACACGGGATCCTACACTGGGCTACTTTACACCGATAAACTCATCTTT. The genes are TRDV2 and TRDJ1, with D possibly called TRDD2 or TRDD3 (6 bases each). In the absence of a J gene in TCRdb, the DNA was matched to germline to assign it here. The CDR3 contains 19 residues. CDR1 and CDR2 (germline): GEAIGNYY, EKD.

For this clone: Given a far larger clone just one base away, this is likely a sequencing read error. This CDR3 is also generated by other DNA sequences in the sample. The CDR3 protein is CALGPRPSLRLGTVTKLIF. CDR3 sequence (DNA): TGTGCCCTTGGGCCCCGGCCTTCCTTGAGATTGGGGACTGTTACTAAACTCATCTTT. The V gene is TRDV1, the J gene TRDJ1; 7 bases fit TRDD2. The J gene, not given by TCRdb, was assigned here from a germline match of the nucleotide sequence. The V gene's germline CDR1 is TSWWSYY and CDR2 QGS. The CDR3 has 19 amino acids.

In this sample, this clone turned up a few times. A far larger clone differs by one base, so this is likely a read error. This CDR3 is also generated by other DNA sequences in the sample. The chain uses TRDV2 and TRDJ1; D remains unclear. No J segment appears in TCRdb, so it was assigned here by matching the sequence to germline. CDR1 is GEAIGNYY and CDR2 is EKD in the germline V gene. This CDR3 is built from 15 residues. The CDR3 spells CACDTLGTYTDKLIF. The CDR3 DNA is TGCGCCTGTGACACGCTCGGGACTTACACCGATAAACTCATCTTT.

In its sample, this clone was seen many times. The TCRdb record carries a much larger clone's protein, which differs from this DNA's translation at residue 14; a read error is the likely cause, and the protein listed here is the DNA translation. The chain is built from TRDV2 and TRDJ1; 13 bases match TRDD3. The CDR3 length is 18 residues. Germline V gives CDR1 GEAIGNYY, CDR2 EKD. As DNA, the CDR3 is TGTGCCTGTGACACCTTGTTACTGGGGGATACGAAGACCGGTAAACTCATCTTT. It specifies CACDTLLLGDTKTGKLIF.

On this clone: Translating this DNA gives a protein that differs at residue 4 from the TCRdb one, which belongs to a much larger clone; a read error is likely, and the protein shown is this translation. This chain connects TRDV2 to TRDJ1; TRDD3 aligns across 8 bases. TCRdb lists no J gene, so it was determined here by aligning the DNA to germline. In germline, CDR1 is GEAIGNYY, CDR2 EKD. The CDR3 contains 18 residues. The CDR3 nucleotides are TGTGCCTGTGTCACCCGTAAAACTTTTGGGGGATCCGGCGATAAACTCATCTTT. Translated, it gives CACVTRKTFGGSGDKLIF.

This clone occurred many times. Other DNA sequences of this sample code for an identical CDR3. The V call is TRDV1, the J call TRDJ1, with a tentative D call TRDD3 (5 bases). Trimming shortened V by 5 bases and J by 1 base, and 20 bases separated the two germline ends. Germline CDR1 is TSWWSYY and CDR2 is QGS. The CDR3 totals 17 residues. CDR3 loop: CALGNCQRGGVTDKLIF. CDR3 DNA: TGTGCTCTTGGGAACTGTCAGAGGGGTGGGGTCACCGATAAACTCATCTTT.

With regard to this clone: The protein held in TCRdb is that of a much larger clone and does not match this DNA's translation at residue 4, likely because of a read error; the protein shown is translated from the DNA. The chain is built from TRDV1 and TRDJ2; 11 bases are a match to TRDD3. Germline V lookup: CDR1 TSWWSYY, CDR2 QGS. The CDR3 sequence is 16 residues long. The CDR3 here is CALDPLGDTGAARLFF. The CDR3, as DNA: TGTGCTCTTGATCCCCTGGGGGATACCGGAGCAGCACGACTCTTCTTT.

With respect to this clone: It is likely a read error: a sequence one base away is far more abundant. In the same sample, other DNA sequences code for this CDR3. V usage is TRDV2 and J usage is TRDJ3; TRDD3 might be the D (5 bases). CDR1 is GEAIGNYY, CDR2 EKD, per germline. The CDR3 extends over 19 amino acids. CDR3 loop: CACDTAGALRAWDTRQMFF. In DNA, the CDR3 is TGTGCCTGTGACACCGCGGGGGCGTTGAGAGCCTGGGACACCCGGCAGATGTTTTTC.

This clone was detected many times. Since a far larger clone is one base different, this is likely a read error. Other nucleotide sequences in the sample specify the same CDR3. V gene TRDV2 combines with J gene TRDJ1; 11 nucleotides line up with TRDD3. The CDR3 runs to 17 residues. The V gene's germline CDR1 is GEAIGNYY and CDR2 EKD. Trimming cost V 3 bases and J 2 bases; bases outside gene matches: 10. CDR3 loop: CACDLVLGDSTTDKLIF. The CDR3 DNA sequence: TGTGCCTGTGACCTGGTACTGGGGGATAGCACAACCGATAAACTCATCTTT.

As to this clone: The TCRdb protein comes from a much larger clone and disagrees with this DNA's translation at residue 18, likely due to a read error; the protein given here is derived from the DNA. The CDR3 sequence: CALGEPPSFYCVLGDTTGKLIF. CDR3 sequence (DNA): TGTGCTCTTGGGGAACCTCCTTCCTTCTACTGTGTACTGGGGGATACCACCGGTAAACTCATCTTT. This chain uses TRDV1 with TRDJ1; 12 bases fit TRDD3. CDR1 and CDR2 from the germline V gene are TSWWSYY and QGS. The CDR3 covers 22 residues.

Worth noting for this clone: The protein TCRdb gives is from a much larger clone and does not agree with this DNA's translation at residue 17, likely a read error; the protein shown here comes from the DNA. The chain uses TRDV1 and TRDJ1, with TRDD3 matching over 10 bases. This CDR3 contains 21 residues. Germline loops: CDR1 TSWWSYY, CDR2 QGS. The CDR3: CALGEMNTGGYAVRYTGKLIF. CDR3 bases: TGTGCTCTTGGGGAAATGAACACCGGGGGATACGCAGTAAGGTACACCGGTAAACTCATCTTT.

Remarks on this clone: This DNA translates differently at residue 11 from the TCRdb protein, which is that of a much larger clone; a read error is likely, and the protein shown is the DNA's own translation. Other DNA variants within this sample encode the same CDR3. V usage is TRDV1 and J usage is TRDJ1, with 9 bases lining up with TRDD3. No J gene was available from TCRdb, and it was assigned here by a germline match of the DNA. J lost 9 bases, V lost 5 bases, and 22 bases had no gene match. This CDR3 has 18 amino acids. CDR1 is TSWWSYY and CDR2 is QGS in the germline V gene. Written as DNA, the CDR3 is TGTGCTCTTGGGACTCTTAGAATAGGTGGTCGGGGGATACAACAACTCATCTTT. It encodes CALGTLRIGGRGIQQLIF.

This clone was counted at least ten times. This sequence joins TRDV1 and TRDJ1; 9 nucleotides line up with TRDD3. V shed 2 bases, J shed 0 bases, and the junction held 16 bases outside the gene matches. Looked up from germline, CDR1 is TSWWSYY and CDR2 is QGS. The CDR3 runs 20 residues. The CDR3 sequence is CALGELRVLGDEGNTDKLIF. The CDR3 nucleotides are TGTGCTCTTGGGGAATTACGGGTACTGGGGGACGAGGGGAACACCGATAAACTCATCTTT.

As to this clone: The mismatch at residue 7 between this DNA's translation and the TCRdb protein of a much larger clone likely reflects a read error; the protein shown is translated from the DNA. The chain is built from TRDV3 and TRDJ1; D could derive from TRDD2 or TRDD3 (6 bases each). Germline V gives CDR1 TVYSNPD, CDR2 GDNSRS (reference sequence). V was shortened by 5 bases and J by 4 bases, with 26 bases between the two germline ends. The length of the CDR3 is 16 residues. In nucleotides, the CDR3 is TGTGCCGCGACCATTCCTATGTGGGATAACGACGATAAACTCATCTTT. It is translated as CAATIPMWDNDDKLIF.

This clone was observed a handful of times. This sequence is one base from a far larger clone and is likely a read error. This sample also contains other DNA sequences that code for the same CDR3. The chain carries TRDV1 and TRDJ1; 7 positions match TRDD3. Here the J gene came from matching the DNA to germline, since TCRdb omits it. The CDR3 totals 25 residues. The trim removed 3 bases at V and 0 bases at J, leaving 34 bases unmatched. Germline V gene sequence: CDR1 TSWWSYY, CDR2 QGS. The DNA of the CDR3 is TGTGCTCTTGGGGATTCTTACAGGGAGCACCATTCTGGGGGCCGTGACATCCCGTACACCGATAAACTCATCTTT. Protein: CALGDSYREHHSGGRDIPYTDKLIF.

This clone occurred many times. The sample contains more than one DNA sequence encoding this CDR3. In DNA, the CDR3 is TGTGCTCTTGGGGAATGGCATTTCCTACCTCTGGGGGATAGGGGCTACACCGATAAACTCATCTTT. Its translation: CALGEWHFLPLGDRGYTDKLIF. The chain couples TRDV1 to TRDJ1, with 10 bases that match TRDD3. V was clipped by 2 bases and J by 0 bases; unmatched bases: 21. Germline-derived CDR1 and CDR2 are TSWWSYY and QGS. The CDR3 is 22 amino acids.

This clone has just a few counts. TCRdb lists the protein of a much larger clone for this DNA, which differs at residue 16, so this is likely a read error; the protein given here is translated from the DNA itself. The J gene is uncalled and the V gene is TRDV2; no DNA check was done on the table's D call, TRDD3. This CDR3 is built from 18 residues. The V gene's germline CDR1 is GEAIGNYY and CDR2 EKD. The CDR3 reads CACDGTGGRSWDTRQTFF. CDR3 bases: TGTGCCTGTGATGGTACTGGGGGCCGCTCCTGGGACACCCGACAGACGTTTTTC.